The present T cell receptor beta chain was sequenced within a study of blood T cell repertoires in COVID-19 (dated by TCRdb to the early 2020s). At the level of the whole study: The collaborator samples originated in the United States, Italy and Spain and spanned the acute and convalescent phases of COVID-19. The dataset comprised deeply sampled blood TCRbeta repertoires from subjects exposed to, actively infected with, or recovered from COVID-19. HLA class I and class II types, where available, came from metadata supplied by the sample provider rather than from assay-based typing. The repertoires were released in a freely available public database intended as a resource for research on the immune response to SARS-CoV-2. The prospective study material was composed of cDNA or gDNA derived from T cells, B-cell-depleted T cells, or PBMCs. Samples were obtained from the ongoing ImmuneRACE study (first 160 participants) and from roughly 1,300 subjects provided by 6 global collaborators. Sample metadata almost always included a de-identified subject ID, COVID-19 status, age in years and sex. Results the study describes overall, beyond this receptor: The quantity of clinical and demographic metadata differed by source and by participant and was supplied without curation.

From its cysteine to its phenylalanine, the CDR3 spans 14 amino acids. CDR3 DNA is the only sequence kept; it has 42 bases, read in frame from the first base. The germline V gene (reference sequence) sets CDR1 to SEHNR and CDR2 to FQNEAQ. Relative to germline, V is 2 bases shorter and J is 4 bases shorter, with 11 bases between their ends. Participants in the prospective study were enrolled through a virtual design, were aged roughly 18 to 90 years, and lived in some 24 United States geographic areas. In the prospective study, cohorts were assigned on the basis of participant-reported clinical history obtained from a screening survey and a study questionnaire. Mobile phlebotomists in the prospective study collected whole blood, serum and a nasopharyngeal or oropharyngeal swab from every participant. Over an approximately 2-month period, participants in the prospective study had the option of providing additional blood draws and questionnaires. Blood samples from the prospective study were shipped frozen or at room temperature prior to DNA extraction.

TCRbeta CDR3 regions were amplified from genomic DNA using the immunoSEQ Assay, a bias-controlled multiplex PCR. Per the authors' processing: Within the assay, amplification of reference gene primers was used to estimate how many nucleated cells each sample contained. To quantify the absolute abundance of each unique TCRbeta CDR3 rearrangement, sequence reads were collapsed and filtered. For each sample, productive Simpson clonality was calculated as the square root of Simpson's diversity index over productive rearrangements. The table comes from immuneACCESS by way of TCRdb, which keeps in-frame sequences with V and J called. Part of the clones is missing from these tables; in studies checked, under half for an unresolved V gene and the rest for unknown reasons. That table is the source of V, J and clone size, and D and trimming were worked out from the DNA. The table for this sample lists under 300,000 clones; about 89% of them were counted only once. Together, the top ten hold 0.95% to 1.5% of the sample.

This clone is a singleton in its sample. Its antigen remains unidentified. Per-nucleotide qualities are absent, and no much larger clonotype sits a single base away. The sequencing input was PBMCs or T cells enriched from blood (not recorded which). The chain is encoded by TRBV7-9 joined to TRBJ1-2; the best D guess is TRBD1, with 5 bases matching. This TCR derives from a human donor in a cohort exposed to, infected with or recovered from COVID-19 (not recorded which). The donor label of this sample is uncertain. The CDR3 protein: CASSLPGKVYGYTF. The base sequence is TGTGCCAGCAGCTTACCAGGGAAGGTCTATGGCTACACCTTC.